Listed below are T cell receptor beta chains from one sample, sequenced in a study of T cells in Graves' hyperthyroidism and ophthalmopathy. TCRdb reprocessed the multiplex PCR reads via MiXCR and lists one record per CDR3 protein. This repertoire shows under 200,000 distinct CDR3 sequences, over 8% found once; its top ten account for 22%. Sequencing was done on a sample of blood. Receptor source: a woman under 30 with Graves' hyperthyroidism that later progressed to Graves' ophthalmopathy. Both conserved end residues are trimmed from each CDR3.

TRBV9	TRBJ2-1	ASSVEASGRNEQF
TRBV28	TRBJ1-5	ASSLGTGVQPQH
TRBV6-2/TRBV6-3	TRBJ2-5	VSSRGQETQY
TRBV20-1	TRBJ2-7	SASLQGYEQY
TRBV2	TRBJ1-2	ASSESRNYGYT
TRBV6-1	TRBJ2-7	ASSPTAGSPYEQY
TRBV3-1	TRBJ2-1	ASSQVRRTTTHNEQF
TRBV30	TRBJ2-6	AWGTAGANVLT
TRBV6-1	TRBJ1-5	ASSEESHQPQH
TRBV20-1	TRBJ2-3	SASGRAPDTQY
TRBV10-3	TRBJ1-1	AISERNTEAF
TRBV18	TRBJ1-2	ASSKSSGPRGYT
TRBV7-8	TRBJ2-3	ASSVAGAGDTQY
TRBV15	TRBJ1-4	ATSREGGNNYEKLF
TRBV11-2	TRBJ1-3	ASSSRDRFLGNTIY
TRBV14	TRBJ2-6	ASSHQGPGQSYSGANVLT
TRBV3-1	TRBJ1-5	ASSQEWGAPQH
TRBV2	TRBJ2-7	ASSEPRSGHIYEQY
TRBV11-2	TRBJ1-4	ASSHPDSSGEKLF
TRBV20-1	TRBJ2-7	SAPRQGAYEQY
TRBV27	TRBJ2-1	ASRVPYNGQF
TRBV19	TRBJ2-1	ASRWDRGSYNEQF
TRBV6-1	TRBJ1-1	ASTWDKSTEAF
TRBV7-9	TRBJ2-5	ASSFGTDQETQY
TRBV4-2	TRBJ1-4	ASRTGTGAEKLF
TRBV3-1	TRBJ2-1	ASSQDPGSTNEQF
TRBV7-8	TRBJ2-7	ASSSTLGGRSYEQY
TRBV3-1	TRBJ1-6	ASSLRGRGDNSPLH
TRBV24-1	TRBJ1-2	ATSGPGTTGYSGYT
TRBV13	TRBJ2-5	ASSPTSDRGWQETQY
TRBV4-1	TRBJ2-1	ASSPQGGAVNEQF
TRBV9	TRBJ2-5	ASSATGGETQY
TRBV29-1	TRBJ2-2	SVSRGRNAGELF
TRBV28	TRBJ2-7	ASSLTDRVSYEQY
TRBV20-1	TRBJ2-7	SAPPSGRAVYEQY
TRBV12-3/TRBV12-4	TRBJ2-2	ASSLAGEDTGELF
TRBV30	TRBJ2-7	AWSVLVGGEQY
TRBV5-1	TRBJ2-2	ASSLTGITNTGELF
TRBV24-1	TRBJ2-3	ATSERGDADTQY
TRBV5-1	TRBJ2-7	ASSSGGVNSYEQY
TRBV7-3	TRBJ2-3	ASSSDGGVTDTQY
TRBV15	TRBJ2-1	ATSRETGLAGGTEQF
TRBV12-5	TRBJ2-1	ASGLALAGGPLRNEQF
TRBV7-9	TRBJ2-1	ASSQPGQGTYNEQF
TRBV27	TRBJ2-1	ASSILAEEQF
TRBV28	TRBJ1-5	ASSISTQGSFNQPQH